These 30 T cell receptor beta chains originate from one sample sequenced in a study of cytomegalovirus exposure and HLA in healthy donors. PCR primers comprised 60 Vbeta and 13 Jbeta primers. The repertoire was sequenced with immunoSEQ multiplex PCR; TCRdb's copy has only in-frame clones and lacks some. The top ten hold 4.1% of the sample, which has some 95,000 clones, just under 80% seen once. Sequenced material: PBMCs. The source is a woman aged 40 to 50 in good health and CMV-seropositive.

V and J are TRBV5-1 and TRBJ2-5; D perhaps matches TRBD2 (6 bases). Germline CDR1 and CDR2: SGHRS and YFSETQ. With 4 bases removed from V and 0 bases from J, the gap between germline ends came to 13 bases. The CDR3 extends over 15 amino acids. The CDR3 DNA sequence: TGCGCCAGCAGCCGGAGGGTGGCGTACCAAGAGACCCAGTACTTC. Its translation: CASSRRVAYQETQYF. Full variable domain (outside the CDR3, taken from reference TRBV5-1 and TRBJ2-5): KAGVTQTPRYLIKTRGQQVTLSCSPISGHRSVSWYQQTPGQGLQFLFEYFSETQRNKGNFPGRFSGRQFSNSRSEMNVSTLELGDSALYLCASSRRVAYQETQYFGPGTRLLVL.

The chain carries TRBV6-1 and TRBJ2-7; 8 bases map to TRBD1. Germline CDR1 MNHNS, CDR2 SASEGT. V lost 6 bases and J lost 2; bases outside the gene matches: 3. This CDR3 region has 13 residues. CDR3 region: CASRWTGPYEQYF. Written as DNA, the CDR3 is TGTGCCAGCAGGTGGACAGGGCCCTACGAGCAGTACTTC.

To note about this clone: A junction end diverges from the germline sequence, so it may reflect a read error. The same CDR3 also results from other DNA sequences found in this sample. This sequence joins TRBV2 and TRBJ1-1; 8 nucleotides align to TRBD1. The CDR3 consists of 16 residues. CDR1 and CDR2 (germline): SNHLY, FYNNEI. CDR3 DNA sequence: TGTGCCAGCAGTCGACAGGGGACGAACGCGGCCACTGAAGCTTTTTTT. Amino acid sequence: CASSRQGTNAATEAFF.

CDR3: CASSREDTEAFF. The CDR3, as DNA: TGCGCCAGCAGCCGTGAGGACACTGAAGCTTTCTTT. This chain links TRBV5-1 with TRBJ1-1; D is undetermined. The V gene's germline CDR1 is SGHRS and CDR2 YFSETQ. This CDR3 spans 12 amino acids. Trimming took 4 bases from V and 3 from J, leaving 7 bases between them.

V and J are TRBV5-6 and TRBJ2-3; no clear D. The CDR3 runs 15 residues. Trimming took off 4 bases at V and 0 bases at J, with 12 bases between the two ends. From germline, CDR1 is SGHDT and CDR2 YYEEEE. The chain's CDR3 is CASSRLQPSTDTQYF. Written as DNA, the CDR3 is TGTGCCAGCAGCCGATTACAACCTAGCACAGATACGCAGTATTTT. Full variable domain (outside the CDR3, taken from reference TRBV5-6 and TRBJ2-3): DAGVTQSPTHLIKTRGQQVTLRCSPKSGHDTVSWYQQALGQGPQFIFQYYEEEERQRGNFPDRFSGHQFPNYSSELNVNALLLGDSALYLCASSRLQPSTDTQYFGPGTRLTVL.

The chain combines TRBV7-9 with TRBJ2-7; 11 bases are shared with TRBD1. Germline values: CDR1 SEHNR, CDR2 FQNEAQ (reference sequence). The junction had 1 base not matched to a gene; V was cut back by 0 bases and J by 6 bases. CDR3 length: 14 amino acids. CDR3 residues: CASSLAGQGGEQYF. The DNA for the CDR3 is TGTGCCAGCAGCTTAGCGGGACAGGGGGGCGAGCAGTACTTC.

The chain joins TRBV21-1 to TRBJ1-2; the table gives TRBD1 as D, unverified against the DNA. TRBV21-1 is classified as a pseudogene. The CDR3 is made up of 16 amino acids. The CDR3 is CASSKEGTGESYGYTF. The CDR3 DNA reads TGTGCCAGCAGCAAAGAGGGGACAGGAGAAAGCTATGGCTACACCTTC.

V gene TRBV30 combines with J gene TRBJ2-2; D gene unclear. The V end was cut by 3 bases, the J end by 7 bases, with 9 bases between. The CDR3 sequence is 12 residues long. CDR1 and CDR2 (germline): GTSNPN, SVGIG (reference sequence). In nucleotides, the CDR3 is TGTGCCTGGAGCCTAGTGGACGGGGAGCTGTTTTTT. It is translated as CAWSLVDGELFF.

The chain links TRBV7-9 to TRBJ1-1; D possibly corresponds to TRBD1 (5 bases). V gave up 2 bases and J gave up 6 bases, with 10 bases separating them. CDR1 and CDR2 (germline): SEHNR, FQNEAQ (reference sequence). The CDR3 covers 13 residues. The DNA of the CDR3 is TGTGCCAGCAGCTTACAGGGTACGTCTGAAGCTTTCTTT. Translated: CASSLQGTSEAFF.

This clone was picked up a small number of times. The chain has TRBV7-2 and TRBJ2-1; TRBD2 aligns across 8 bases. V was clipped by 1 base and J by 3 bases; unmatched bases: 5. CDR1 and CDR2 from the germline V gene are SGHTA and FQGNSA. The CDR3 is made up of 16 amino acids. The CDR3 DNA reads TGTGCCAGCAGCTTAGTATCGGGAGGGGACTACAATGAGCAGTTCTTC. Amino acids: CASSLVSGGDYNEQFF.

V gene TRBV19 combines with J gene TRBJ2-3; D unclear. Per germline, CDR1 LNHDA and CDR2 SQIVND (reference sequence). This CDR3 region has 14 residues. Trimming took off 0 bases at V and 2 bases at J, with 6 bases between the two ends. DNA for the CDR3: TGTGCCAGTAGTATAGAGTACTACACAGATACGCAGTATTTT. Translated, it gives CASSIEYYTDTQYF.

This clone has just a few counts. The DNA of the CDR3 is TGCAGCGTTGAGGCTGAGCGGGAGTCGATCTACAATGAGCAGTTCTTC. Translating it yields CSVEAERESIYNEQFF. This chain uses TRBV29-1 with TRBJ2-1; 8 nucleotides agree with TRBD2. This CDR3 spans 16 amino acids. Germline V CDR1 and CDR2: SQVTM, ANQGSEA. The junction had 10 bases not matched to a gene; V was cut back by 3 bases and J by 3 bases.

There are a few counts of this clone. CDR3 amino acids: CATSRTSGIPGELFF. For the CDR3, the DNA is TGTGCCACCAGCAGGACTAGCGGGATCCCCGGGGAGCTGTTTTTT. V is TRBV15 and J is TRBJ2-2; 11 nucleotides match TRBD2. Germline CDR1 is LNHNV and CDR2 is YYDKDF (reference sequence). V lost 3 bases and J lost 6; bases outside the gene matches: 3. The CDR3 totals 15 residues.

In DNA, the CDR3 is TGTGCCAGCAGCGTAGGAATAGGGGCCTACGAGCAGTACTTC. Protein sequence: CASSVGIGAYEQYF. The V call is TRBV9, the J call TRBJ2-5; maybe TRBD1 (5 bases). The J call may be faulty, since TRBJ2-7 better matches the DNA end. Germline values: CDR1 SGDLS, CDR2 YYNGEE. CDR3 size: 14 residues.

V is TRBV6-4 and J is TRBJ2-3; 7 bases agree with TRBD2. Germline CDR1 reads MRHNA; CDR2 reads SNTAGT. There are 15 residues in the CDR3. The V segment lost 4 bases and the J segment 3 bases; nucleotides outside the gene matches: 7. The CDR3 sequence: CASSAEAGTTDTQYF. The CDR3 region has the DNA TGTGCCAGCAGTGCAGAAGCGGGAACTACAGATACGCAGTATTTT.

Note on this clone: At one end, the junction sequence differs from germline, possibly due to a read error. This sequence joins TRBV5-1 and TRBJ2-7, with a tentative D call TRBD1 (6 bases). The CDR3 spans 10 residues. Germline-derived CDR1 and CDR2 are SGHRS and YFSETQ. This CDR3 reads CASSFSWGHF. CDR3 sequence (DNA): TGCGCCAGCAGCTTTTCCTGGGGGCACTTC.

The V call is TRBV28, the J call TRBJ1-2; weak D call: TRBD1 (5 bases). Trimming left V 3 bases short and J 6 bases short, with 14 bases between. Germline V lookup: CDR1 MDHEN, CDR2 SYDVKM. This CDR3 is 14 amino acids long. In nucleotides, the CDR3 is TGTGCCAGCAGTTTCCAGGGAAGGGCCCATGGCTACACCTTC. Translated: CASSFQGRAHGYTF.

This clone was counted only a few times. CDR3 DNA sequence: TGTGCCAGCAGCTCCCCCTCTAGCGGGAGGGGGAATGAGCAGTTCTTC. Protein product: CASSSPSSGRGNEQFF. The gene calls are TRBV7-9 and TRBJ2-1, with 12 bases aligning to TRBD2. This CDR3 has 16 residues. V shed 4 bases and J 7 bases; nucleotides not matched to a gene: 8. CDR1 and CDR2 (germline): SEHNR, FQNEAQ (reference sequence).

This clone was observed a single time. CDR3 coding DNA: TGTGCCAGCAGCGTAGGCCCAAACCGGGACAGTCCCTACGAGCAGTACTTC. Amino acids: CASSVGPNRDSPYEQYF. The rearrangement uses TRBV9 and TRBJ2-7, with TRBD1 matching over 7 bases. The CDR3 is 17 amino acids. Germline assignment: CDR1 SGDLS and CDR2 YYNGEE. Trimming removed 0 bases from V and 2 bases from J; junction bases left unmatched: 11.

The chain has TRBV13 and TRBJ1-2; 7 nucleotides match TRBD1. This CDR3 has 13 amino acids. The V gene end was trimmed by 5 bases and the J gene end by 5 bases; junction bases not matched to a gene: 5. In germline, CDR1 is PRHDT, CDR2 FYEKMQ (reference sequence). The CDR3 reads CASSRQGGYGYTF. The CDR3 DNA follows: TGTGCCAGCAGCCGACAGGGAGGATATGGCTACACCTTC.

The rearrangement uses TRBV27 and TRBJ1-6, with D perhaps TRBD1 (5 bases). The germline CDR1 and CDR2 sequences are MNHEY and SMNVEV (reference sequence). The ends were cut back, 0 bases at V and 0 bases at J, with 12 bases in the middle. The CDR3 spans 18 residues. CDR3 bases: TGTGCCAGCAGTTTATCAGGGGATCCCAGCTCCTATAATTCACCCCTCCACTTT. Translating it yields CASSLSGDPSSYNSPLHF.

The rearrangement uses TRBV7-8 and TRBJ1-2; no definite D call. Trimming pared 1 base from V and 8 bases from J, leaving 11 bases between. Germline V lookup: CDR1 SGHVS, CDR2 FQNEAQ. CDR3 length: 13 amino acids. In nucleotides, the CDR3 is TGTGCCAGCAGCTTAGAGAGGGCGTTGGGCTACACCTTC. Translation gives CASSLERALGYTF. Using reference TRBV7-8 and TRBJ1-2 for the parts outside the CDR3, the full variable domain is GAGVSQSPRYKVAKRGQDVALRCDPISGHVSLFWYQQALGQGPEFLTYFQNEAQLDKSGLPSDRFFAERPEGSVSTLKIQRTQQEDSAVYLCASSLERALGYTFGSGTRLTVV.

The genes are TRBV18 and TRBJ1-1; 9 bases agree with TRBD1. The length of the CDR3 is 13 residues. The germline V gene encodes CDR1 KGHSH and CDR2 LQKENI. J gave up 5 bases and V 5 bases, and 3 bases lay outside the gene matches. CDR3 loop: CASSAGTGTEAFF. The CDR3 bases are TGTGCCAGCTCAGCCGGGACAGGGACTGAAGCTTTCTTT.

The J gene is TRBJ2-1, the V gene TRBV5-4, with D perhaps TRBD2 (7 bases). The V and J ends lost 4 bases and 7 bases respectively, with 21 bases between them. Germline V lookup: CDR1 SGHNT, CDR2 YYREEE (reference sequence). The CDR3 length is 16 residues. This chain's CDR3 is CASSREGGLTFNEQFF. CDR3 nucleotides: TGTGCCAGCAGCCGTGAGGGGGGACTAACCTTTAATGAGCAGTTCTTC.

The rearrangement links TRBV7-8 to TRBJ2-3, with 13 positions matching TRBD2. CDR3 length: 16 residues. The germline gives CDR1 SGHVS, CDR2 FQNEAQ. V dropped 5 bases and J dropped 4; count of bases not matched to a gene: 6. CDR3 sequence (DNA): TGTGCCAGCAGCCCACGGACTAGCGGGAGTTCAGATACGCAGTATTTT. Its protein is CASSPRTSGSSDTQYF.

The CDR3, as DNA: TGCAGTGCTAGTCGGGGGGGTACGCAGTATTTT. This encodes CSASRGGTQYF. V usage is TRBV20-1 and J usage is TRBJ2-3, with 8 bases aligning to TRBD2. The CDR3 extends over 11 amino acids. Germline V lookup: CDR1 DFQATT, CDR2 SNEGSKA (reference sequence). Unmatched junction bases numbered 1, after V lost 3 bases and J lost 8 bases.

The chain couples TRBV27 to TRBJ1-1; D not certain. The germline CDR1 and CDR2 sequences are MNHEY and SMNVEV (reference sequence). V was shortened by 3 bases and J by 5 bases, with 16 bases between the two germline ends. The CDR3 totals 15 residues. CDR3 protein: CASSFRAGGATEAFF. DNA of the CDR3: TGTGCCAGCAGTTTTAGGGCCGGAGGAGCGACTGAAGCTTTCTTT.

J is TRBJ2-3 and V is TRBV5-1; 8 positions match TRBD1. CDR1 is SGHRS, CDR2 YFSETQ, per germline. This CDR3 has 15 amino acids. J was trimmed by 4 bases and V by 5 bases; bases with no gene match: 9. The CDR3 loop is CASSDSGQVPDTQYF. DNA of the CDR3: TGCGCCAGCAGTGATTCGGGACAGGTTCCAGATACGCAGTATTTT.

The chain joins TRBV9 to TRBJ2-7; 10 positions match TRBD2. In germline, CDR1 is SGDLS, CDR2 YYNGEE. The CDR3 runs to 16 residues. J gave up 0 bases and V 4 bases, and 7 bases lay outside the gene matches. CDR3 residues: CASSRRPSGSSYEQYF. CDR3 in DNA: TGTGCCAGCAGCCGACGTCCTAGCGGGAGCTCCTACGAGCAGTACTTC.

The CDR3 spells CASSLDRTGYTF. CDR3 nucleotides: TGTGCCAGCAGCTTAGACAGAACTGGCTACACCTTC. The chain is built from TRBV7-9 and TRBJ1-2; D ambiguous. The CDR3 has 12 residues. V lost 1 base to trimming and J lost 7 bases, with 7 bases between them. CDR1 SEHNR and CDR2 FQNEAQ come from the germline V gene (reference sequence).